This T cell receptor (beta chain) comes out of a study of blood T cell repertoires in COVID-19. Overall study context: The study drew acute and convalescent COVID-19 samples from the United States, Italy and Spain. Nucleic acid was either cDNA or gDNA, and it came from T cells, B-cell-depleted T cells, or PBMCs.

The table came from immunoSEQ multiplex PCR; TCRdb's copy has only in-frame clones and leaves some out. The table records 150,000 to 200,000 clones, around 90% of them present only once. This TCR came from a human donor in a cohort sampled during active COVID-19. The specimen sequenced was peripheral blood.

The CDR3 sequence: CASSYSTSEEAFF. The DNA of the CDR3 is TGTGCCAGCAGTTACTCGACGTCGGAGGAAGCTTTCTTT. The chain carries TRBV6-2 or TRBV6-3 and TRBJ1-1; D is ambiguous. V shed 0 bases and J shed 8 bases, with 10 bases lying between them. Germline values: CDR1 MNHEY, CDR2 SVGEGT. The CDR3 totals 13 residues.